This T cell receptor (beta chain) comes out of a study of T cells in Graves' hyperthyroidism and ophthalmopathy. Overall study findings and caveats: The blood repertoire included most of the expanded thyroid clonotypes above 0.001.

Germline V gene sequence: CDR1 SGHNT, CDR2 YENEEA. The CDR3 totals 14 residues. Amplification yielded TCR beta CDR3 regions, with RNA transcripts as the source. HTBI primers were used for first-round RT-PCR of the TCR CDR3. TCRdb called the multiplex PCR reads again in MiXCR, with one record for every CDR3 protein. The sample consists of 400,000 to 500,000 distinct CDR3 sequences, around 14% of them appearing once. Graves' hyperthyroidism was deemed stable absent ophthalmopathy progression within 18 months. This clonotype showed up just a few times. Its antigen is unidentified. The junction does not match germline at one end; this may be a read error.

The sequence was collected from a woman aged 18-29 years with Graves' hyperthyroidism. The sequenced sample consisted of blood. The V call is TRBV11-3, the J call TRBJ1-1; no reliable D call. In DNA form, the CDR3 reads TGTGCCAGCAGCTCCTATGGACTGAACGCTGAAGCTTTCTTT. It encodes CASSSYGLNAEAFF.